Below, 29 T cell receptor beta chains from the same sample are listed, as sequenced in a study of blood T cell repertoires in COVID-19. TCRdb's copy holds only in-frame clones and misses some; the assay was immunoSEQ multiplex PCR. This table has 40,000 or so clones, almost 90% appearing once. The sample consisted of peripheral blood. Receptor source: a man over 45 with active COVID-19.

V and J are TRBV18 and TRBJ2-5; TRBD1 agrees at 9 bases. This CDR3 spans 14 amino acids. Germline CDR1 and CDR2: KGHSH and LQKENI. Trimming cost V 6 bases and J 4 bases; bases outside gene matches: 6. The CDR3 region has the DNA TGTGCCAGCTCGCCCAAACAGGGGGCAGAGACCCAGTACTTC. Encoded protein: CASSPKQGAETQYF.

The chain uses TRBV11-2 and TRBJ2-1; D is possibly TRBD1 (5 bases). The CDR3 is made up of 16 amino acids. The V end lost 6 bases, the J end lost 0 bases, and 15 bases lay between the germline ends. Germline V gene lookup returns CDR1 SGHAT and CDR2 FQNNGV. CDR3 amino acids: CASRPISGHSYNEQFF. The DNA for the CDR3 is TGTGCCAGCAGACCCATCTCAGGGCACTCCTACAATGAGCAGTTCTTC.

This clone showed up just once. This rearrangement joins TRBV6-5 to TRBJ1-5, with 7 bases aligning to TRBD1. From germline, CDR1 is MNHEY and CDR2 SVGAGI. The CDR3 runs 15 residues. The trim removed 4 bases at V and 2 bases at J, leaving 5 bases unmatched. CDR3 protein: CASSSTGDGNQPQHF. DNA for the CDR3: TGTGCCAGCAGTTCCACAGGGGATGGCAATCAGCCCCAGCATTTT.

The CDR3 DNA is TGTGCCAGCAGGCGCGACAGGGTAGTTGAAGCTTTCTTT. Its protein is CASRRDRVVEAFF. The genes are TRBV13 and TRBJ1-1; 7 nucleotides match TRBD1. From germline, CDR1 is PRHDT and CDR2 FYEKMQ (reference sequence). V gave up 6 bases and J gave up 7 bases; unmatched junction bases: 8. The CDR3 loop spans 13 amino acids.

This chain joins TRBV2 and TRBJ2-7; TRBD2 matches at 11 bases. V lost 4 bases, J lost 5 bases, and 1 base stayed unmatched. The germline V gene has CDR1 SNHLY and CDR2 FYNNEI. This CDR3 has 13 residues. The CDR3 loop is CASSASGGHEQYF. CDR3 DNA sequence: TGTGCCAGCAGTGCTAGCGGGGGGCACGAGCAGTACTTC.

The CDR3 DNA follows: TGTGCCAGCAGCTCGAGGACAGACAGCTATAATTCACCCCTCCACTTT. The encoded protein is CASSSRTDSYNSPLHF. The rearrangement joins TRBV7-8 to TRBJ1-6, with D possibly being TRBD1 (6 bases). This CDR3 region has 16 residues. Trimming stripped 4 bases from V and 3 bases from J, with 13 bases between. CDR1 and CDR2 (germline): SGHVS, FQNEAQ.

This clone showed up just a few times. The chain employs TRBV20-1 and TRBJ2-1, with D possibly being TRBD2 (5 bases). V gave up 4 bases and J gave up 12 bases, with 13 bases separating them. This CDR3 comprises 11 residues. Germline V gives CDR1 DFQATT, CDR2 SNEGSKA (reference sequence). CDR3 nucleotide sequence: TGCAGTGCTACCTCCGGGATCGCGCAGTTCTTC. Translating it yields CSATSGIAQFF.

V is TRBV24-1 and J is TRBJ2-2; TRBD2 might be the D (5 bases). CDR1 is KGHDR, CDR2 SFDVKD, per germline. V was pared by 10 bases and J by 3 bases, with 8 bases between. This CDR3 region has 12 residues. DNA for the CDR3: TGTGCCACGGCCGGGGACACCGGGGAGCTGTTTTTT. Protein product: CATAGDTGELFF.

This chain connects TRBV6-5 to TRBJ2-6, with D possibly TRBD2 on 7 matching bases. Per germline, CDR1 MNHEY and CDR2 SVGAGI. This CDR3 region has 15 residues. The CDR3 sequence: CGTRGLHSGANVLTF. The CDR3 DNA is TGTGGGACGCGGGGGCTCCACTCTGGGGCCAACGTCCTGACTTTC.

The chain links TRBV5-1 to TRBJ2-3, with 8 bases identical to TRBD2. V lost 6 bases and J lost 2; bases outside the gene matches: 5. Germline CDR1 reads SGHRS; CDR2 reads YFSETQ. The CDR3 consists of 14 residues. The CDR3 loop is CASNSAGVTDTQYF. In DNA, the CDR3 is TGCGCCAGCAACTCAGCGGGGGTCACAGATACGCAGTATTTT.

In DNA form, the CDR3 reads TGTGCCAGCAGCAAAGGGAGGACAGGGGTCGCTGAAGCTTTCTTT. It translates to CASSKGRTGVAEAFF. V is TRBV21-1 and J is TRBJ1-1; the table assigns TRBD1, which was not confirmed against the DNA. TRBV21-1 is noted as a pseudogene. The CDR3 consists of 15 residues.

The V and J genes are TRBV3-1 (or the pseudogene TRBV3-2) and TRBJ2-5; no clear D gene. The CDR3 runs 14 residues. V lost 1 base to trimming and J lost 6 bases, with 12 bases between them. CDR1 and CDR2 from the germline V gene are LGHDT and YNNKEL (reference sequence). In nucleotides, the CDR3 is TGTGCCAGCAGCCAAGCCCCTAGAAGGAAGACCCAGTACTTC. It is translated as CASSQAPRRKTQYF.

This chain connects TRBV9 to TRBJ2-3; D gene unclear. The CDR3 has 15 residues. Between the trimmed V and J ends, which lost 0 bases and 2 bases, there was a span of 10 bases. Per the germline V gene, CDR1 is SGDLS and CDR2 is YYNGEE. CDR3 region: CASSVGLELTDTQYF. The CDR3 DNA sequence: TGTGCCAGCAGCGTAGGACTCGAACTCACAGATACGCAGTATTTT.

The J gene is TRBJ2-7, the V gene TRBV12-3 or TRBV12-4; TRBD1 aligns across 9 bases. V was pared by 6 bases and J by 5 bases, with 5 bases of the junction left unmatched. This CDR3 is built from 13 residues. The chain's CDR3 is CASRGQGRNEQYF. DNA of the CDR3: TGTGCCAGCAGAGGACAGGGGCGGAACGAGCAGTACTTC.

The genes are TRBV28 and TRBJ2-7; TRBD2 matches at 8 bases. The CDR3 is 16 residues long. CDR1 is MDHEN, CDR2 SYDVKM, per germline. V lost 2 bases to trimming and J lost 2 bases; unmatched junction nucleotides: 8. The CDR3 protein is CASSLNPSAGAYEQYF. As DNA, the CDR3 is TGTGCCAGCAGTTTAAACCCCTCAGCGGGGGCCTACGAGCAGTACTTC.

The rearrangement uses TRBV24-1 and TRBJ2-1; 7 bases agree with TRBD1. CDR1 is KGHDR and CDR2 is SFDVKD in the germline V gene. V lost 9 bases to trimming and J lost 4 bases; unmatched junction nucleotides: 14. The CDR3 has 16 residues. The CDR3 loop reads CATGRGGGNGYNEQFF. CDR3 coding DNA: TGTGCCACCGGCCGAGGGGGCGGAAACGGGTACAATGAGCAGTTCTTC.

The J gene is TRBJ2-5, the V gene TRBV11-2, with a possible D match to TRBD2 (7 bases). CDR1 is SGHAT, CDR2 FQNNGV, per germline. The CDR3 spans 17 residues. The germline V and J ends were trimmed by 1 base and 1 base, with 16 bases remaining between them. The CDR3 region is CASSLAGGTLRQETQYF. CDR3 DNA: TGTGCCAGCAGCTTAGCGGGGGGCACCCTCCGCCAAGAGACCCAGTACTTC.

The chain employs TRBV28 and TRBJ1-2, with D possibly being TRBD1 (6 bases). This CDR3 spans 13 amino acids. Between the trimmed V and J ends, which lost 6 bases and 3 bases, there was a span of 11 bases. From germline, CDR1 is MDHEN and CDR2 SYDVKM. The CDR3 nucleotides read TGTGCCAGCAGACCCAGGACAGACTATGGCTACACCTTC. Its translation is CASRPRTDYGYTF.

V usage is TRBV19 and J usage is TRBJ1-6; 9 bases are a match to TRBD1. CDR3 length: 15 amino acids. The junction had 9 bases not matched to a gene; V was cut back by 5 bases and J by 10 bases. Germline V CDR1 and CDR2: LNHDA, SQIVND (reference sequence). The CDR3 is CASSPTGTGSSPLHF. The CDR3 bases are TGTGCCAGTAGTCCAACCGGGACAGGGTCGTCACCCCTCCACTTT.

J is TRBJ2-7 and V is TRBV19; no reliable D call. The CDR3 runs to 13 residues. Germline V gene data show CDR1 as LNHDA and CDR2 as SQIVND (reference sequence). With 6 bases removed from V and 2 bases from J, the gap between germline ends came to 11 bases. In nucleotides, the CDR3 is TGTGCCAGTAGGAGAACAGCAACCTACGAGCAGTACTTC. Encoded protein: CASRRTATYEQYF.

The chain combines TRBV30 with TRBJ1-2; no firm D call. The CDR3 is made up of 12 amino acids. The germline gives CDR1 GTSNPN, CDR2 SVGIG (reference sequence). Trimming stripped 4 bases from V and 4 bases from J, with 10 bases between. The CDR3 sequence is CAWNSGSYGYTF. The CDR3 nucleotides read TGTGCCTGGAATAGTGGTTCCTATGGCTACACCTTC.

CDR3 DNA: TGTGCCAGCAGTGGACCAGGAGATACGCAGTATTTT. Its protein is CASSGPGDTQYF. This chain uses TRBV2 with TRBJ2-3; D not certain. Germline CDR1 and CDR2: SNHLY and FYNNEI. The V gene lost 4 bases and the J gene lost 5 bases, with 7 bases spanning the gap. This CDR3 has 12 residues.

The J gene is TRBJ1-1, the V gene TRBV27; TRBD1 might be the D (6 bases). Trimming left V 1 base short and J 4 bases short, with 10 bases between. CDR1 is MNHEY and CDR2 is SMNVEV in the germline V gene (reference sequence). CDR3 size: 14 residues. The CDR3 loop is CASSLYREGTEAFF. The CDR3, as DNA: TGTGCCAGCAGTTTATACAGGGAGGGCACTGAAGCTTTCTTT.

For the CDR3, the DNA is TGTGCCAGCAGCCATGACAATGAGCAGTTCTTC. It translates to CASSHDNEQFF. J is TRBJ2-1 and V is TRBV11-2; no definite D call. Germline V gives CDR1 SGHAT, CDR2 FQNNGV. Trimming shortened V by 5 bases and J by 5 bases, and 4 bases separated the two germline ends. The CDR3 totals 11 residues.

CDR3 residues: CAWDQGAGQPQHF. CDR3 nucleotides: TGTGCCTGGGACCAGGGGGCTGGACAGCCCCAGCATTTT. The chain couples TRBV30 to TRBJ1-5, with TRBD1 identical over 8 bases. The CDR3 has 13 amino acids. Looked up from germline, CDR1 is GTSNPN and CDR2 is SVGIG (reference sequence). With V trimmed by 5 bases and J by 7 bases, 7 bases remained unmatched.

V and J are TRBV6-2 or TRBV6-3 and TRBJ2-7; maybe TRBD2 (5 bases). Germline V CDR1 and CDR2: MNHEY, SVGEGT. The CDR3 runs to 14 residues. The V gene lost 2 bases and the J gene lost 7 bases, with 15 bases spanning the gap. In nucleotides, the CDR3 is TGTGCCAGCAGTTACGTCTCCGGCTCGGGAGAGCAGTACTTC. It translates to CASSYVSGSGEQYF.

The rearrangement links TRBV6-5 to TRBJ1-3, with D maybe TRBD1 (6 bases). This CDR3 region has 16 residues. The V gene's germline CDR1 is MNHEY and CDR2 SVGAGI. V gave up 4 bases and J gave up 0 bases, with 13 bases separating them. The CDR3 sequence is CASSFRDTLSGNTIYF. Here the CDR3 DNA reads TGTGCCAGCAGTTTCCGGGACACCCTCTCTGGAAACACCATATATTTT.

This chain joins TRBV9 and TRBJ2-7; the match to TRBD2 covers 8 bases. V lost 4 bases and J lost 7; bases outside the gene matches: 13. From germline, CDR1 is SGDLS and CDR2 YYNGEE. The CDR3 extends over 15 amino acids. The CDR3 sequence is CASSPGGPGIVEQYF. For the CDR3, the DNA is TGTGCCAGCAGCCCGGGGGGGCCAGGGATAGTAGAGCAGTACTTC.

V is TRBV9 and J is TRBJ2-7, with D possibly matching TRBD1 (6 bases). Trimming shortened V by 1 base and J by 10 bases, and 18 bases separated the two germline ends. The germline V gene has CDR1 SGDLS and CDR2 YYNGEE. CDR3 length equals 14 residues. The CDR3 loop is CASSVIGDTRDQYF. CDR3 nucleotide sequence: TGTGCCAGCAGCGTAATAGGGGACACCCGAGACCAGTACTTC.